A single TCR beta chain is shown here with its context. The J segment lost 4 bases and the V segment lost 1 base, leaving 6 bases of the junction unmatched. CDR3 size: 16 residues. Per the germline V gene, CDR1 is SGHTA and CDR2 is FQGNSA. This sample is drawn from a study of blood T cell repertoires in COVID-19. Turning to the study itself: The origin of the acute and convalescent COVID-19 samples was the United States, Italy and Spain. PBMCs, B-cell-depleted T cells, or T cells provided the cDNA or gDNA that made up the material.

In the authors' methods: Reference gene primer amplification gave nucleated cell count estimates. Method: immunoSEQ multiplex PCR; TCRdb's copy keeps in-frame clones and lacks some. V, J and clone size were drawn from that table, and D and trimming were deduced from the DNA. Of 95,000 to 110,000 clones in the sample, 91% are singletons; the top ten hold around 5.8%. Sequenced: peripheral blood. This sequence joins TRBV7-2 and TRBJ2-2, with 7 bases matching TRBD1. This receptor was taken from a human donor in a cohort sampled during active COVID-19. CDR3 protein: CASSLDPGGSTGELFF. The CDR3 DNA follows: TGTGCCAGCAGCTTAGATCCAGGGGGATCCACCGGGGAGCTGTTTTTT.